Shown below are 26 T cell receptor beta chains from a single sample sequenced in a study of blood T cell repertoires in COVID-19. Produced via immunoSEQ multiplex PCR; TCRdb's table is partial and in-frame only. The repertoire includes about 360,000 clones, more than 75% of them detected once, and about 1.9% sits in the top ten. The specimen sequenced was PBMCs or T cells enriched from blood (not recorded which). These receptors came from a man between 40 and 49 years old in a cohort exposed to, infected with or recovered from COVID-19 (not recorded which).

The DNA of the CDR3 is TGTGCCAGCAGCTTAAGGGGGACCTCTGGAAACACCATATATTTT. This encodes CASSLRGTSGNTIYF. The V call is TRBV11-2, the J call TRBJ1-3; TRBD1 is a possible D gene (6 bases). The CDR3 is made up of 15 amino acids. V lost 2 bases to trimming and J lost 0 bases, with 8 bases between them. CDR1 and CDR2 (germline): SGHAT, FQNNGV.

This chain uses TRBV6-2 or TRBV6-3 with TRBJ2-7, with 9 bases matching TRBD1. Germline lookup yields CDR1 MNHEY and CDR2 SVGEGT. This CDR3 spans 16 amino acids. The trim removed 5 bases at V and 0 bases at J, leaving 8 bases unmatched. The CDR3 DNA sequence: TGTGCCAGCAGTCACCCGGGACAGGGCCGCTCCTACGAGCAGTACTTC. Protein: CASSHPGQGRSYEQYF.

This clone has a single count. V usage is TRBV27 and J usage is TRBJ1-6, with TRBD1 matching over 9 bases. V dropped 2 bases and J dropped 10; count of bases not matched to a gene: 6. CDR1 MNHEY and CDR2 SMNVEV come from the germline V gene (reference sequence). The CDR3 is 15 amino acids. CDR3 region: CASSLPGTGHSPLHF. CDR3 sequence (DNA): TGTGCCAGCAGTTTACCCGGGACAGGGCACTCACCCCTCCACTTT.

This clone has a single count. The rearrangement uses TRBV29-1 and TRBJ1-1; unclear D gene. Germline values: CDR1 SQVTM, CDR2 ANQGSEA. This CDR3 region has 13 residues. V was pared by 5 bases and J by 0 bases, with 10 bases between. The CDR3 nucleotides read TGCAGCGTTCACACCTTTTTGAACACTGAAGCTTTCTTT. It codes for CSVHTFLNTEAFF.

The J gene is TRBJ2-3, the V gene TRBV28, with TRBD1 identical over 9 bases. Germline V lookup: CDR1 MDHEN, CDR2 SYDVKM. The length of the CDR3 is 16 residues. After removal of 2 bases from V and 5 bases from J, the junction contained 8 bases not matched to a gene. CDR3 region: CASSLIGTGFGDTQYF. For the CDR3, the DNA is TGTGCCAGCAGTTTAATCGGGACAGGGTTTGGAGATACGCAGTATTTT.

The chain couples TRBV5-1 to TRBJ1-4; no definite D call. The length of the CDR3 is 14 residues. Germline V gene lookup returns CDR1 SGHRS and CDR2 YFSETQ. With 0 bases removed from V and 8 bases from J, the gap between germline ends came to 11 bases. The CDR3 spells CASSLDDGREKLFF. The DNA of the CDR3 is TGCGCCAGCAGCTTGGATGATGGCCGCGAAAAACTGTTTTTT.

Written as DNA, the CDR3 is TGTGCCAGCAGTTCGGGACTAGCGATAGGGTCCTACAATGAGCAGTTCTTC. Its protein product is CASSSGLAIGSYNEQFF. V and J are TRBV25-1 and TRBJ2-1, with TRBD2 matching over 10 bases. Looked up from germline, CDR1 is MGHDK and CDR2 is SYGVNS. This CDR3 region has 17 residues. Trimming took 5 bases from V and 1 from J; bases not matched to a gene: 8.

This chain connects TRBV3-1 (or the pseudogene TRBV3-2) to TRBJ1-2, with a possible D match to TRBD1 (6 bases). The CDR3 contains 15 residues. CDR1 is LGHDT, CDR2 YNNKEL, per germline (reference sequence). V dropped 1 base and J dropped 4 bases, with 13 bases sitting between them. The CDR3 nucleotides are TGTGCCAGCAGCCAAGCGGTTGGACAGTTCTATGGCTACACCTTC. This encodes CASSQAVGQFYGYTF.

Comment on this clone: The same CDR3 can be traced to other DNA sequences in this sample. The V and J genes are TRBV5-1 and TRBJ1-2, with TRBD1 identical over 7 bases. The germline V gene has CDR1 SGHRS and CDR2 YFSETQ. Trimming removed 4 bases from V and 4 bases from J; junction bases left unmatched: 7. This CDR3 spans 14 amino acids. In DNA form, the CDR3 reads TGCGCCAGCAGCCTGGGAGGGGGCAGCTATGGCTACACCTTC. Its translation is CASSLGGGSYGYTF.

CDR3 in DNA: TGTGCCAGTAAGGGACTAGCGGCCAAAAACATTCAGTACTTC. Translation gives CASKGLAAKNIQYF. The rearrangement links TRBV27 to TRBJ2-4, with TRBD2 identical over 10 bases. Trimming took 9 bases from V and 1 from J; bases not matched to a gene: 3. CDR3 length: 14 residues. Germline V CDR1 and CDR2: MNHEY, SMNVEV (reference sequence).

This clone was counted a single time. Other nucleotide sequences from this sample produce the same CDR3. The chain recombines TRBV19 with TRBJ1-1; D is unclear. The CDR3 is 12 residues long. Trimming took 5 bases from V and 4 from J, leaving 8 bases between them. Per germline, CDR1 LNHDA and CDR2 SQIVND (reference sequence). CDR3 in amino acids: CASSPGGTEAFF. For the CDR3, the DNA is TGTGCCAGTAGTCCCGGTGGCACTGAAGCTTTCTTT. Complete variable domain (other parts from reference TRBV19 and TRBJ1-1): DGGITQSPKYLFRKEGQNVTLSCEQNLNHDAMYWYRQDPGQGLRLIYYSQIVNDFQKGDIAEGYSVSREKKESFPLTVTSAQKNPTAFYLCASSPGGTEAFFGQGTRLTVV.

This chain links TRBV5-1 with TRBJ1-1; D remains ambiguous. This CDR3 comprises 13 residues. Germline V gene data show CDR1 as SGHRS and CDR2 as YFSETQ. Trimming took off 4 bases at V and 7 bases at J, with 14 bases between the two ends. CDR3 nucleotide sequence: TGCGCCAGCAGCATATCAGACTCCCGTGAAGCTTTCTTT. Residues: CASSISDSREAFF.

The rearrangement uses TRBV5-1 and TRBJ2-3; 9 bases agree with TRBD2. After removal of 4 bases from V and 5 bases from J, the junction contained 5 bases not matched to a gene. CDR1 SGHRS and CDR2 YFSETQ come from the germline V gene. The CDR3 loop spans 14 amino acids. The CDR3 bases are TGCGCCAGCAGCGCGGGACTAGCTGAAGATACGCAGTATTTT. Residues: CASSAGLAEDTQYF.

The chain has TRBV5-1 and TRBJ2-5; possibly TRBD2 for D (7 bases). Germline CDR1 reads SGHRS; CDR2 reads YFSETQ. Between the trimmed V and J ends, which lost 0 bases and 4 bases, there was a span of 13 bases. This CDR3 contains 15 residues. The CDR3 DNA is TGCGCCAGCAGCTTGGATGGGGGGGCAGGAGAGACCCAGTACTTC. It is translated as CASSLDGGAGETQYF.

The chain has TRBV9 and TRBJ1-4, with TRBD1 as a possible D gene (6 bases). There are 14 residues in the CDR3. The V end was cut by 3 bases, the J end by 3 bases, with 9 bases between. Germline V gene sequence: CDR1 SGDLS, CDR2 YYNGEE. Here the CDR3 DNA reads TGTGCCAGCAGCGCGACAGGAGCTAATGAAAAACTGTTTTTT. Protein product: CASSATGANEKLFF.

The rearrangement links TRBV19 to TRBJ2-7; 11 bases are shared with TRBD2. The CDR3 length is 14 residues. V gave up 3 bases and J gave up 5 bases; unmatched junction bases: 3. Germline values: CDR1 LNHDA, CDR2 SQIVND (reference sequence). CDR3 protein: CASSITSGSHEQYF. CDR3 bases: TGTGCCAGTAGTATCACTAGCGGGAGCCACGAGCAGTACTTC.

This chain's CDR3 is CASSLERADTQYF. The DNA of the CDR3 is TGCGCCAGCAGCTTGGAACGGGCAGATACGCAGTATTTT. The gene calls are TRBV5-1 and TRBJ2-3; no reliable D call. This CDR3 is 13 amino acids long. Trimming removed 0 bases at V and 4 bases at J, with 6 bases between. Looked up from germline, CDR1 is SGHRS and CDR2 is YFSETQ. Full variable domain (remainder filled in from reference TRBV5-1 and TRBJ2-3): KAGVTQTPRYLIKTRGQQVTLSCSPISGHRSVSWYQQTPGQGLQFLFEYFSETQRNKGNFPGRFSGRQFSNSRSEMNVSTLELGDSALYLCASSLERADTQYFGPGTRLTVL.

The chain combines TRBV6-2 or TRBV6-3 with TRBJ2-1; D unresolved. From germline, CDR1 is MNHEY and CDR2 SVGEGT. Trimming removed 6 bases at V and 4 bases at J, with 16 bases between. The CDR3 contains 15 residues. The CDR3 DNA follows: TGTGCCAGCAGCAGACACACCGCAGGATACAATGAGCAGTTCTTC. This encodes CASSRHTAGYNEQFF.

The chain couples TRBV27 to TRBJ2-5; TRBD2 is a possible D gene (5 bases). With 10 bases removed from V and 5 bases from J, the gap between germline ends came to 17 bases. Germline-derived CDR1 and CDR2 are MNHEY and SMNVEV (reference sequence). The CDR3 spans 13 residues. The CDR3 loop reads CANGIALRETQYF. In DNA, the CDR3 is TGTGCCAACGGGATCGCTTTGAGGGAGACCCAGTACTTC.

The chain employs TRBV6-5 and TRBJ1-1, with D perhaps TRBD1 (5 bases). Germline CDR1 MNHEY, CDR2 SVGAGI. Trimming took 2 bases from V and 1 from J, leaving 8 bases between them. The CDR3 is 14 amino acids. The CDR3 loop reads CASSYKRGNTEAFF. CDR3 DNA sequence: TGTGCCAGCAGTTACAAAAGGGGGAACACTGAAGCTTTCTTT.

The rearrangement joins TRBV3-1 (or the pseudogene TRBV3-2) to TRBJ2-5; 11 bases fit TRBD2. The V segment lost 4 bases and the J segment 4 bases; nucleotides outside the gene matches: 5. The CDR3 consists of 15 residues. Germline-derived CDR1 and CDR2 are LGHDT and YNNKEL (reference sequence). CDR3 in amino acids: CASSPLAGELETQYF. The CDR3 DNA reads TGTGCCAGCAGCCCACTAGCGGGAGAATTAGAGACCCAGTACTTC.

The chain joins TRBV10-3 to TRBJ2-1, with 12 nucleotides matching TRBD2. Trimming at V came to 10 bases and at J to 0 bases, leaving 4 bases not matched to a gene. This CDR3 is 15 amino acids long. Germline CDR1 ENHRY, CDR2 SYGVKD. The CDR3 loop reads CATLTSGSSYNEQFF. The DNA of the CDR3 is TGTGCCACCTTGACTAGCGGGAGCTCCTACAATGAGCAGTTCTTC.

The rearrangement uses TRBV6-6 and TRBJ1-3, with D possibly being TRBD1 (5 bases). Trimming took 10 bases from V and 0 from J, leaving 19 bases between them. Germline-derived CDR1 and CDR2 are MNHNY and SVGAGI (reference sequence). This CDR3 has 16 amino acids. This CDR3 reads CATSRDSGSSGNTIYF. The CDR3 bases are TGTGCCACCAGCAGGGACTCCGGCTCCTCTGGAAACACCATATATTTT.

The V gene is TRBV18, the J gene TRBJ2-1; 9 nucleotides agree with TRBD2. Germline trimming cut 2 bases from V and 8 bases from J; bases unmatched to any gene: 13. CDR1 and CDR2 from the germline V gene are KGHSH and LQKENI. This CDR3 spans 17 amino acids. The CDR3 region is CASSPVGVGTSIHEQFF. The CDR3 DNA reads as TGTGCCAGCTCACCAGTGGGGGTCGGGACTAGCATCCATGAGCAGTTCTTC.

This clone was picked up a small number of times. V usage is TRBV11-2 and J usage is TRBJ1-1; a possible D gene is TRBD1 (5 bases). CDR3 size: 13 residues. Trimming cost V 5 bases and J 4 bases, with 11 bases left between them. Per germline, CDR1 SGHAT and CDR2 FQNNGV. The DNA for the CDR3 is TGTGCCAGCAGCCCCCAAAGGGGCACTGAAGCTTTCTTT. Amino acid sequence: CASSPQRGTEAFF.

The chain couples TRBV7-6 to TRBJ2-3; 11 nucleotides match TRBD2. Trimming at V came to 2 bases and at J to 2 bases, leaving 3 bases not matched to a gene. Per germline, CDR1 SGHVS and CDR2 FNYEAQ. The CDR3 has 16 residues. The CDR3: CASSLLAGGLTDTQYF. The CDR3 coding sequence is TGTGCCAGCAGCTTACTAGCGGGAGGACTCACAGATACGCAGTATTTT.